A single sample gave rise to the 21 T cell receptor beta chains below, sequenced in a study of response to subunit inactivated influenza vaccine. TCRdb independently ran MiXCR on the RT-PCR reads; one entry per CDR3 protein. The repertoire holds about 780,000 distinct CDR3 sequences, with around a sixth as singletons. The sample here was PBMCs from blood, taken roughly 5 days after vaccination. The receptors shown here come from a man between 45 and 60 years old who received an inactivated influenza vaccine.

With respect to this clonotype: This may arise from a read error, as a much more abundant clone is one base away. The chain links TRBV7-9 to TRBJ1-6; 7 bases fit TRBD1. There are 14 residues in the CDR3. Germline CDR1 and CDR2: SEHNR and FQNEAQ (reference sequence). The V gene end was trimmed by 5 bases and the J gene end by 4 bases; junction bases not matched to a gene: 2. The CDR3 DNA reads as TGTGCCAGCAGCGCGGGACAGTATAATTCACCCCTCCACTTT. Amino acids: CASSAGQYNSPLHF.

This chain joins TRBV5-1 and TRBJ2-7; tentative D call: TRBD2 (6 bases). The germline CDR1 and CDR2 sequences are SGHRS and YFSETQ. The CDR3 sequence is 16 residues long. Trimming removed 2 bases from V and 2 bases from J, with 17 bases in between. The CDR3 bases are TGCGCCAGCAGCTTTGGCCTGGGACTTGCCGCCTACGAGCAGTACTTC. Residues: CASSFGLGLAAYEQYF.

This clonotype was recorded a few times. J is TRBJ2-1 and V is TRBV29-1, with D unresolved. The V end lost 7 bases, the J end lost 8 bases, and 15 bases lay between the germline ends. This CDR3 region has 12 residues. Germline V gene sequence: CDR1 SQVTM, CDR2 ANQGSEA. CDR3 bases: TGCAGCGCGGTAGGCCCCTCCGATGAGCAGTTCTTC. It specifies CSAVGPSDEQFF.

This clonotype has ten or more counts. This chain connects TRBV20-1 to TRBJ2-7; TRBD1 matches 9 bases. V dropped 5 bases and J dropped 5; count of bases not matched to a gene: 10. Per germline, CDR1 DFQATT and CDR2 SNEGSKA (reference sequence). The CDR3 runs to 14 residues. The DNA of the CDR3 is TGCAGTGCTGGAACCGGGACAGGGTCCCACGAGCAGTACTTC. It codes for CSAGTGTGSHEQYF.

This chain links TRBV13 with TRBJ2-1; D unclear. Germline V CDR1 and CDR2: PRHDT, FYEKMQ (reference sequence). V was clipped by 4 bases and J by 10 bases, with 8 bases between them. This CDR3 is built from 11 residues. CDR3 residues: CASSSPYEQFF. DNA of the CDR3: TGTGCCAGCAGCTCCCCCTACGAGCAGTTCTTC.

The chain carries TRBV6-5 and TRBJ1-4, with D unclear. Germline V CDR1 and CDR2: MNHEY, SVGAGI. The CDR3 consists of 11 residues. The V end was cut by 7 bases, the J end by 8 bases, with 8 bases between. The CDR3 loop reads CASKGGEKLFF. Written as DNA, the CDR3 is TGTGCCAGCAAAGGCGGGGAAAAACTGTTTTTT.

This chain links TRBV6-5 with TRBJ1-2; unclear D gene. Trimming removed 2 bases from V and 4 bases from J, with 11 bases in between. The V gene's germline CDR1 is MNHEY and CDR2 SVGAGI. The CDR3 runs 14 residues. The CDR3 region is CASSYAEWSYGYTF. The CDR3, as DNA: TGTGCCAGCAGTTACGCCGAATGGAGCTATGGCTACACCTTC.

CDR3 sequence (DNA): TGCGCCAGCAGCGTAGGGTACGGTCACAATCAGCCCCAGCATTTT. Its protein product is CASSVGYGHNQPQHF. The chain links TRBV5-1 to TRBJ1-5; no clear D. Germline-derived CDR1 and CDR2 are SGHRS and YFSETQ. The CDR3 is 15 amino acids. Trimming took 4 bases from V and 3 from J, leaving 14 bases between them.

This clonotype occurred a few times. The chain combines TRBV5-5 with TRBJ2-1, with D hard to call. V lost 3 bases and J lost 0, with 13 bases in between. Per germline, CDR1 SGHKS and CDR2 YYEKEE (reference sequence). There are 16 residues in the CDR3. The CDR3 DNA follows: TGTGCCAGCAGCTCGCGACCCTCTTCCTCCTACAATGAGCAGTTCTTC. Translation: CASSSRPSSSYNEQFF.

V gene TRBV4-3 combines with J gene TRBJ2-5; either TRBD1 or TRBD2 may supply D (6 bases each). CDR3 length equals 15 residues. Trimming left V 0 bases short and J 5 bases short, with 13 bases between. Looked up from germline, CDR1 is LGHNA and CDR2 is YSLEER. CDR3 amino acids: CASSQDGLGGETQYF. The CDR3 region has the DNA TGCGCCAGCAGCCAAGATGGGCTAGGGGGGGAGACCCAGTACTTC.

The chain employs TRBV9 and TRBJ2-1; 9 bases map to TRBD2. Losses at the gene ends were 0 bases for V and 8 bases for J; bases not matched to a gene: 6. From germline, CDR1 is SGDLS and CDR2 YYNGEE. CDR3 length equals 15 residues. The CDR3 DNA is TGTGCCAGCAGCGTAGGGTCTAGCGGGACGGATGAGCAGTTCTTC. Amino acid sequence: CASSVGSSGTDEQFF.

Of note for this clonotype: A single base separates this from a much larger clone, so it may be a read error. This chain links TRBV10-3 with TRBJ2-7; D perhaps matches TRBD2 (5 bases). The CDR3 extends over 15 amino acids. The V end lost 10 bases, the J end lost 4 bases, and 23 bases lay between the germline ends. Germline CDR1 and CDR2: ENHRY and SYGVKD. In DNA form, the CDR3 reads TGTGCCACCAATTCTCGACTATCGGACGATTACGAGCAGTACTTC. Protein sequence: CATNSRLSDDYEQYF.

This clonotype was counted only a few times. The chain employs TRBV30 and TRBJ1-1, with a tentative D call TRBD1 (6 bases). Germline V gives CDR1 GTSNPN, CDR2 SVGIG (reference sequence). The germline V and J ends were trimmed by 2 bases and 11 bases, with 18 bases remaining between them. The CDR3 extends over 13 amino acids. DNA for the CDR3: TGTGCCTGGAGTTCAGGGGTGTCGGTTCAGGCTTTCTTT. This codes for CAWSSGVSVQAFF.

The V and J genes are TRBV7-4 and TRBJ2-7; 7 positions agree with TRBD1. Germline trimming cut 3 bases from V and 6 bases from J; bases unmatched to any gene: 11. The length of the CDR3 is 15 residues. Looked up from germline, CDR1 is SGHVT and CDR2 is SQSDAQ. CDR3 protein: CASSFFTGVLCEQYF. CDR3 in DNA: TGTGCCAGCAGCTTCTTTACAGGGGTTCTTTGCGAGCAGTACTTC.

This clonotype was seen more than once but under ten times. The rearrangement joins TRBV7-3 to TRBJ2-5; no definite D call. This CDR3 contains 14 residues. Deletions cut 5 bases from V and 7 bases from J, with 17 bases between. Germline V gene data show CDR1 as SGHTA and CDR2 as FQGTGA. For the CDR3, the DNA is TGTGCCAGCAGCCCGTCAGGAGCAACCTCGACCCAGTACTTC. It is translated as CASSPSGATSTQYF.

This clonotype was counted ten times or more. The genes are TRBV20-1 and TRBJ1-1; 7 bases map to TRBD1. Germline V gene data show CDR1 as DFQATT and CDR2 as SNEGSKA (reference sequence). The CDR3 length is 13 residues. CDR3: CSARQGMNTEAFF. The CDR3 DNA reads TGCAGCGCGCGACAGGGAATGAACACTGAAGCTTTCTTT.

The V and J genes are TRBV5-1 and TRBJ2-5; the match to TRBD2 covers 13 bases. With 4 bases clipped from V and 3 bases from J, the junction kept 3 bases outside the gene matches. The CDR3 loop spans 15 amino acids. The germline V gene has CDR1 SGHRS and CDR2 YFSETQ. CDR3 in amino acids: CASSAGLAGEETQYF. CDR3 sequence (DNA): TGCGCCAGCAGCGCCGGACTAGCGGGAGAAGAGACCCAGTACTTC.

Only a few counts were recorded for this clonotype. The CDR3 sequence is CSAPDRGSTDTQYF. The CDR3 DNA reads TGCAGTGCTCCGGACAGGGGAAGCACAGATACGCAGTATTTT. The chain combines TRBV20-1 with TRBJ2-3; 9 nucleotides line up with TRBD1. The CDR3 is 14 residues long. The germline CDR1 and CDR2 sequences are DFQATT and SNEGSKA (reference sequence). V was clipped by 5 bases and J by 0 bases; unmatched bases: 3.

This chain links TRBV12-3 or TRBV12-4 with TRBJ2-3, with 8 bases lining up with TRBD1. The V segment lost 7 bases and the J segment 1 base; nucleotides outside the gene matches: 13. This CDR3 has 17 amino acids. As DNA, the CDR3 is TGTGCCAGCACCTCGGGACAGGCCTTTCGGGGCACAGATACGCAGTATTTT. Amino acids: CASTSGQAFRGTDTQYF.

This clonotype was detected a few times. The gene calls are TRBV20-1 and TRBJ2-7, with 9 positions matching TRBD2. Germline V gene lookup returns CDR1 DFQATT and CDR2 SNEGSKA (reference sequence). Unmatched junction bases numbered 9, after V lost 5 bases and J lost 4 bases. This CDR3 contains 14 residues. Written as DNA, the CDR3 is TGCAGTGCTTCCCCGCTAGCGGGAAGGTACGAGCAGTACTTC. Its protein product is CSASPLAGRYEQYF.

The CDR3 DNA sequence: TGTGCCAACAGCCACCTAAACTACGAGCAGTACTTC. It encodes CANSHLNYEQYF. This chain uses TRBV12-3 or TRBV12-4 with TRBJ2-7, with D hard to call. V lost 10 bases and J lost 3, with 13 bases in between. The CDR3 length is 12 residues.